This T cell receptor (beta chain) was identified during a study of tumor and adjacent non-tumor tissue in lung cancer. Three rounds of nested PCR, following a modified ARM-PCR protocol, produced the TCRbeta library. TCRdb itself ran the multiplex PCR reads through MiXCR, one entry per CDR3 protein. The table includes some 200,000 distinct CDR3 sequences, 60% to 85% detected once. With regard to this clonotype: One end of the junction fails to match germline, which may point to a read error.

The template was RNA from unsorted bulk tissue. Germline assignment: CDR1 SGHAT and CDR2 FQNNGV. This CDR3 has 17 amino acids. This sequence originates from a man aged 55 to 69 with non-small cell lung cancer. What was sequenced was lung tumor tissue. This chain links TRBV11-2 with TRBJ2-6, with 7 nucleotides matching TRBD1. The CDR3 coding sequence is TGTGCCAGCAGCCTGGACAGGAGCTACTCTGGGACCAACGTCCTGACTTTC. Translation gives CASSLDRSYSGTNVLTF.